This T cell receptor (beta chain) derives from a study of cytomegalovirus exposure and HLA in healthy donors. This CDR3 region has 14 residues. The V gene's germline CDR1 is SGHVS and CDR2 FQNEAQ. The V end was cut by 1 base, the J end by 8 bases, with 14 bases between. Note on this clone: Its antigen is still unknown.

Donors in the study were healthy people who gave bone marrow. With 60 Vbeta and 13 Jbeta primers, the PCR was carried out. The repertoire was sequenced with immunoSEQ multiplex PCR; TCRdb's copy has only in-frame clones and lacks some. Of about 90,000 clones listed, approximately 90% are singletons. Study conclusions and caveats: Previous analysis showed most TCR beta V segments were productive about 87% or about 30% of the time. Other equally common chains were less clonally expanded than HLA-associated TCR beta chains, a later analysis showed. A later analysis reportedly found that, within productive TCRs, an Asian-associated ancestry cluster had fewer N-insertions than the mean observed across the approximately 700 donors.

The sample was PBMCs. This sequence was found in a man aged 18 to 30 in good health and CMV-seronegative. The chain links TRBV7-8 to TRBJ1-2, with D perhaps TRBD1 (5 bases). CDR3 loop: CASSLGWAGNGYTF. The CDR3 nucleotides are TGTGCCAGCAGCTTAGGATGGGCAGGGAACGGCTACACCTTC.